Below, 4 T cell receptor beta chains from the same sample are listed, as sequenced in a study of regulatory T cells in long-lasting Graves disease. Through Arm-PCR of CDR3 regions and iRepertoire HTBI primers, TCR beta libraries were built. One entry per CDR3 protein results from TCRdb running MiXCR on the multiplex PCR reads. Of some 450,000 distinct CDR3 sequences listed, roughly 15% are singletons. As for time point: newly diagnosed GD, antithyroid drugs for less than 3 months. With RNA extracted from PBMCs as input, the TCR library was made. These data were also filed under a second study, of T cells in Graves' hyperthyroidism and ophthalmopathy.

Sequenced here: peripheral blood mononuclear cells (PBMCs), sampled at new diagnosis, from a patient treated with antithyroid drugs. The receptors shown here come from a woman aged 30 to 39 with Graves disease.

This clonotype was recorded many times. This sequence joins TRBV6-1 and TRBJ2-1; 7 nucleotides agree with TRBD2. Per the germline V gene, CDR1 is MNHNS and CDR2 is SASEGT. CDR3 length: 15 amino acids. J lost 9 bases, V lost 6 bases, and 14 bases had no gene match. CDR3 in amino acids: CASSPPGGFYGEQFF. The CDR3 DNA is TGTGCCAGCAGCCCACCCGGGGGGTTCTACGGTGAGCAGTTCTTC.

This clonotype appeared once. This chain links TRBV11-2 with TRBJ1-1, with D unclear. CDR3 size: 13 residues. The V and J ends lost 5 bases and 8 bases respectively, with 15 bases between them. CDR1 SGHAT and CDR2 FQNNGV come from the germline V gene. CDR3 protein: CASSPPRGGEAFF. Written as DNA, the CDR3 is TGTGCCAGCAGCCCACCTCGGGGAGGGGAAGCTTTCTTT.

The chain combines TRBV15 with TRBJ1-1; a possible D gene is TRBD1 (6 bases). CDR3 length: 13 amino acids. V dropped 8 bases and J dropped 0 bases, with 10 bases sitting between them. Germline values: CDR1 LNHNV, CDR2 YYDKDF (reference sequence). CDR3 sequence reads: CATSDRMNTEAFF. For the CDR3, the DNA is TGTGCCACCTCGGACAGAATGAACACTGAAGCTTTCTTT.

As for this clonotype: A read error may account for a junction end that differs from germline. In DNA, the CDR3 is TGTGCCAGCAGCGAGACTAGCGGGAGGGCGACAGATACGCGGTATTTT. Translating gives CASSETSGRATDTRYF. The chain combines TRBV9 with TRBJ2-3; 14 positions agree with TRBD2. Germline V gene data show CDR1 as SGDLS and CDR2 as YYNGEE. The CDR3 contains 16 residues.